This is a list of T cell receptor beta chains from one sample in a study of cytomegalovirus exposure and HLA in healthy donors. TCRdb keeps only in-frame clones here, not all; method: immunoSEQ multiplex PCR. The data hold more than 65,000 clones, with approximately 96% observed a single time. Sample: PBMCs. All receptors come from a woman between 18 and 29 years old in good health and CMV-seronegative. CDR3s include the opening cysteine and the closing phenylalanine or tryptophan. The D gene is left open where the match is weak. For some rows the clone size is stated as once, few or many, or as a class when expanded; others skip it.

TRBV11-2,NA,TRBJ1-6,NA,CASSGRGPSYNSPLHF,TGTGCCAGCAGCGGCAGGGGACCCTCCTATAATTCACCCCTCCACTTT
TRBV6-5,NA,TRBJ2-1,NA,CASSYEPRAYNEQFF,TGTGCCAGCAGTTACGAGCCCAGGGCCTACAATGAGCAGTTCTTC
TRBV6-1,NA,TRBJ1-3,NA,CASSEDSSSGNTIYF,TGTGCCAGCAGCGAAGACAGCTCATCTGGAAACACCATATATTTT
TRBV7-8,NA,TRBJ1-1,NA,CASSFTSPFAEAFF,TGTGCCAGCAGCTTTACCAGTCCGTTTGCTGAAGCTTTCTTT
TRBV5-1,TRBD2,TRBJ2-7,NA,CASSLKLAASSYEQYF,TGCGCCAGCAGCTTGAAGCTAGCGGCTAGCTCCTACGAGCAGTACTTC
TRBV5-6,TRBD1,TRBJ1-6,NA,CASSLGTGSSPLHF,TGTGCCAGCAGCTTGGGGACAGGGAGTTCACCCCTCCACTTT
TRBV19,TRBD1,TRBJ2-7,NA,CASSSGTGGYEQYF,TGTGCCAGTAGTTCCGGGACAGGGGGCTACGAGCAGTACTTC
TRBV9,TRBD2,TRBJ2-1,NA,CASSLLPSGSPAYNEQFF,TGTGCCAGCAGCCTCCTCCCCAGCGGGAGCCCAGCCTACAATGAGCAGTTCTTC
TRBV27,NA,TRBJ2-5,NA,CASSFIGGEETQYF,TGTGCCAGCAGTTTTATCGGCGGGGAAGAGACCCAGTACTTC
TRBV14,TRBD1,TRBJ2-5,NA,CASSQEGGARETQYF,TGTGCCAGCAGCCAAGAAGGGGGCGCCCGGGAGACCCAGTACTTC
TRBV28,TRBD2,TRBJ2-5,NA,CASSYSPSGGRTETQYF,TGTGCCAGCAGCTATTCCCCTTCGGGGGGTAGGACAGAGACCCAGTACTTC
TRBV11-2,NA,TRBJ1-4,NA,CASSSSEGARLFF,TGTGCCAGCAGCTCGTCGGAAGGGGCGAGACTGTTTTTT
TRBV7-2,TRBD2,TRBJ2-3,NA,CASSGLAGRWTTDTQYF,TGTGCCAGCAGCGGACTAGCGGGGAGGTGGACTACAGATACGCAGTATTTT
TRBV19,NA,TRBJ1-1,NA,CASSENSRLAEAFF,TGTGCCAGTAGTGAAAATTCGAGGCTAGCGGAAGCTTTCTTT
TRBV2,TRBD2,TRBJ2-1,once,CALKGLAGPNEQFF,TGTGCCTTAAAAGGACTAGCGGGGCCAAATGAGCAGTTCTTC
TRBV27,NA,TRBJ2-7,NA,CASSSDYQSGEQYF,TGTGCCAGCAGTTCGGACTACCAGTCGGGTGAGCAGTACTTC
TRBV27,NA,TRBJ2-6,NA,CASSSPGSGANVLTF,TGTGCCAGCAGTTCTCCAGGTTCTGGGGCCAACGTCCTGACTTTC
TRBV6-5,NA,TRBJ1-2,NA,CASNGGAYGYTF,TGTGCCAGCAACGGGGGGGCCTATGGCTACACCTTC
TRBV6-5,NA,TRBJ1-4,NA,CASSYGGLRRNEKLFF,TGTGCCAGCAGTTATGGGGGACTCAGGAGGAATGAAAAACTGTTTTTT
TRBV14,NA,TRBJ2-7,NA,CASSHGTYEQYF,TGTGCCAGCAGCCACGGGACCTACGAGCAGTACTTC
TRBV4-2,NA,TRBJ2-5,NA,CASSQAGGARETQYF,TGTGCCAGCAGCCAAGCGGGTGGAGCACGAGAGACCCAGTACTTC
TRBV27,TRBD2,TRBJ2-1,NA,CASRTISGSSYNEQFF,TGTGCCAGCAGGACGATTAGCGGGAGCTCCTACAATGAGCAGTTCTTC
TRBV10-2,NA,TRBJ2-7,once,CASSDARGWEQYF,TGCGCCAGCAGTGACGCCAGGGGCTGGGAGCAGTACTTC